The 29 T cell receptor beta chains reported below all come from one sample, sequenced in a study of cytomegalovirus exposure and HLA in healthy donors. PCR used 60 Vbeta primers and 13 Jbeta primers. Using immunoSEQ multiplex PCR, the repertoire was profiled, and TCRdb retains in-frame clones only, with some absent. The sample shows 310,000 or so clones, approximately 90% of them seen only once. Sequencing input: PBMCs. The source of these receptors is a woman between 18 and 29 years old in good health and CMV-seronegative.

This sequence joins TRBV7-8 and TRBJ2-5; perhaps TRBD2 as D (5 bases). There are 14 residues in the CDR3. V was pared by 2 bases and J by 4 bases, with 11 bases between. CDR1 SGHVS and CDR2 FQNEAQ come from the germline V gene. The CDR3 DNA is TGTGCCAGCAGCTTACTGTCCCGGGGAGAGACCCAGTACTTC. Amino acids: CASSLLSRGETQYF.

The chain joins TRBV6-5 to TRBJ1-3; D possibly corresponds to TRBD1 (6 bases). The germline V gene has CDR1 MNHEY and CDR2 SVGAGI. The CDR3 covers 15 residues. V lost 5 bases and J 4 bases, leaving 15 bases between the germline ends. The CDR3 DNA sequence: TGTGCCAGCAGTCCCCGGGCAGGGGCAGGAAACACCATATATTTT. This gives the protein CASSPRAGAGNTIYF.

The count of this clone is one. The chain uses TRBV18 and TRBJ1-4; no reliable D call. V lost 1 base, J lost 4 bases, and 10 bases lay in between. The CDR3 extends over 15 amino acids. CDR1 is KGHSH and CDR2 is LQKENI in the germline V gene. This CDR3 reads CASSPLMRDNEKLFF. For the CDR3, the DNA is TGTGCCAGCTCACCACTAATGAGAGATAATGAAAAACTGTTTTTT. Drawing the rest from reference TRBV18 and TRBJ1-4, the complete variable domain is NAGVMQNPRHLVRRRGQEARLRCSPMKGHSHVYWYRQLPEEGLKFMVYLQKENIIDESGMPKERFSAEFPKEGPSILRIQQVVRGDSAAYFCASSPLMRDNEKLFFGSGTQLSVL.

This sequence joins TRBV18 and TRBJ1-2; D remains ambiguous. From germline, CDR1 is KGHSH and CDR2 LQKENI. V shed 2 bases and J shed 4 bases, with 11 bases lying between them. CDR3 length equals 14 residues. The CDR3 DNA reads TGTGCCAGCTCACCAGCAGATTCCATCTATGGCTACACCTTC. The encoded protein is CASSPADSIYGYTF.

The V call is TRBV19, the J call TRBJ1-5; possible D gene TRBD1, 6 bases. V dropped 4 bases and J dropped 5 bases, with 18 bases sitting between them. The CDR3 extends over 16 amino acids. Germline CDR1 is LNHDA and CDR2 is SQIVND (reference sequence). The CDR3 here is CASSNYESPGDQPQHF. In DNA form, the CDR3 reads TGTGCCAGTAGTAATTACGAATCCCCAGGGGATCAGCCCCAGCATTTT.

The CDR3: CAWTGSSGEQYF. In nucleotides, the CDR3 is TGTGCCTGGACCGGGAGCTCCGGCGAGCAGTACTTC. The rearrangement links TRBV30 to TRBJ2-7; D perhaps matches TRBD2 (6 bases). In germline, CDR1 is GTSNPN, CDR2 SVGIG (reference sequence). Trimming shortened V by 4 bases and J by 6 bases, and 13 bases separated the two germline ends. The CDR3 is made up of 12 amino acids.

This clone showed up just once. This chain links TRBV29-1 with TRBJ1-2, with 9 bases identical to TRBD1. Germline loops: CDR1 SQVTM, CDR2 ANQGSEA. This CDR3 is 17 amino acids long. J gave up 8 bases and V 2 bases, and 18 bases lay outside the gene matches. DNA for the CDR3: TGCAGCGTTGAAACATTTCGGACAGGGGTATCGGGAGGAGGCTACACCTTC. It is translated as CSVETFRTGVSGGGYTF.

The chain is built from TRBV29-1 and TRBJ2-5; D is ambiguous. Trimming took 6 bases from V and 4 from J, leaving 6 bases between them. The V gene's germline CDR1 is SQVTM and CDR2 ANQGSEA. CDR3 length: 10 amino acids. The CDR3 protein is CSVQIETQYF. The CDR3 nucleotides are TGCAGCGTCCAAATAGAGACCCAGTACTTC.

V is TRBV9 and J is TRBJ1-4; D not resolved. This CDR3 is 15 amino acids long. Trimming stripped 4 bases from V and 0 bases from J, with 10 bases between. Germline V gene data show CDR1 as SGDLS and CDR2 as YYNGEE. The DNA for the CDR3 is TGTGCCAGCAGCCCATGGGCTACAACTAATGAAAAACTGTTTTTT. Translating gives CASSPWATTNEKLFF.

The chain combines TRBV7-9 with TRBJ1-2, with D perhaps matching TRBD1 (5 bases). Germline CDR1 and CDR2: SEHNR and FQNEAQ (reference sequence). V was shortened by 5 bases and J by 6 bases, with 19 bases between the two germline ends. The CDR3 sequence is 15 residues long. The CDR3 nucleotides are TGTGCCAGCAGCCCGTCGGGCAGGGCCCCGCATGGCTACACCTTC. Protein sequence: CASSPSGRAPHGYTF.

V gene TRBV10-3 combines with J gene TRBJ1-1, with TRBD1 as a possible D gene (6 bases). CDR1 is ENHRY, CDR2 SYGVKD, per germline. This CDR3 spans 11 amino acids. V lost 10 bases, J lost 11 bases, and 17 bases lay in between. The CDR3 DNA reads TGTGCCACCCACGGAGGACAGTCGGCTTTCTTT. This gives the protein CATHGGQSAFF.

The chain has TRBV10-3 and TRBJ1-5, with D uncertain. CDR3 size: 12 residues. Germline CDR1 and CDR2: ENHRY and SYGVKD. V lost 8 bases and J 3 bases, leaving 8 bases between the germline ends. The CDR3 loop reads CAISKPNQPQHF. CDR3 DNA: TGTGCCATCTCCAAGCCCAATCAGCCCCAGCATTTT.

This chain uses TRBV9 with TRBJ2-3; TRBD2 agrees at 10 bases. This CDR3 has 17 residues. Germline CDR1 and CDR2: SGDLS and YYNGEE. J lost 1 base, V lost 0 bases, and 5 bases had no gene match. In DNA form, the CDR3 reads TGTGCCAGCAGCGTAGGGGTAGCGGGGGGTCGCACAGATACGCAGTATTTT. Translated, it gives CASSVGVAGGRTDTQYF.

This chain uses TRBV11-2 with TRBJ1-2; D remains ambiguous. CDR3 length: 15 residues. The germline V gene encodes CDR1 SGHAT and CDR2 FQNNGV. V lost 6 bases, J lost 1 base, and 15 bases lay in between. CDR3: CASRDSYRGNYGYTF. CDR3 coding DNA: TGTGCCAGCAGGGATTCCTATCGGGGTAACTATGGCTACACCTTC. The full variable domain, its missing parts supplied by reference TRBV11-2 and TRBJ1-2, is EAGVAQSPRYKIIEKRQSVAFWCNPISGHATLYWYQQILGQGPKLLIQFQNNGVVDDSQLPKDRFSAERLKGVDSTLKIQPAKLEDSAVYLCASRDSYRGNYGYTFGSGTRLTVV.

The CDR3 nucleotides are TGTGCCAGCAGTTTTAGCACCCGACAGGGGGGTACTGAAGCTTTCTTT. Translating gives CASSFSTRQGGTEAFF. The gene calls are TRBV27 and TRBJ1-1; TRBD1 aligns across 9 bases. Germline V gene sequence: CDR1 MNHEY, CDR2 SMNVEV (reference sequence). CDR3 size: 16 residues. J gave up 5 bases and V 3 bases, and 10 bases lay outside the gene matches.

There are a few counts of this clone. The rearrangement uses TRBV14 and TRBJ1-6, with D tentatively TRBD1 (6 bases). V lost 0 bases to trimming and J lost 17 bases, with 17 bases between them. CDR3 length equals 14 residues. CDR1 and CDR2 from the germline V gene are SGHDN and FVKESK. The CDR3 sequence: CASSQEGGRGSFHF. The CDR3 DNA reads as TGTGCCAGCAGCCAAGAGGGTGGCAGGGGATCCTTCCACTTT.

This CDR3 reads CSASRRGTYEQYF. DNA for the CDR3: TGCAGCGCCTCCCGGCGGGGGACCTACGAGCAGTACTTC. The chain recombines TRBV29-1 with TRBJ2-5; 7 bases align to TRBD2. The J call is uncertain, as TRBJ2-7 better fits the DNA end. Germline loops: CDR1 SQVTM, CDR2 ANQGSEA. The CDR3 spans 13 residues.

This clone appeared once. The chain carries TRBV15 and TRBJ2-3; 8 bases match TRBD2. With V trimmed by 0 bases and J by 4 bases, 6 bases remained unmatched. The V gene's germline CDR1 is LNHNV and CDR2 YYDKDF (reference sequence). The CDR3 has 16 amino acids. For the CDR3, the DNA is TGTGCCACCAGCAGAGAACGGGGGGGCGGAGCAGATACGCAGTATTTT. It yields the protein CATSRERGGGADTQYF. The whole variable domain, filled in from reference TRBV15 and TRBJ2-3, reads DAMVIQNPRYQVTQFGKPVTLSCSQTLNHNVMYWYQQKSSQAPKLLFHYYDKDFNNEADTPDNFQSRRPNTSFCFLDIRSPGLGDTAMYLCATSRERGGGADTQYFGPGTRLTVL.

This chain joins TRBV10-2 and TRBJ2-7, with D possibly matching TRBD2 (5 bases). Germline lookup yields CDR1 WSHSY and CDR2 SAAADI. This CDR3 comprises 13 residues. Trimming cost V 7 bases and J 3 bases, with 13 bases left between them. The CDR3: CASNPGIIYEQYF. In DNA form, the CDR3 reads TGCGCCAGCAACCCCGGGATCATCTACGAGCAGTACTTC.

This rearrangement joins TRBV5-1 to TRBJ2-4, with TRBD1 matching over 7 bases. Germline lookup yields CDR1 SGHRS and CDR2 YFSETQ. Trimming removed 4 bases from V and 7 bases from J; junction bases left unmatched: 5. This CDR3 comprises 13 residues. The CDR3 region is CASSGGQTNIQYF. The CDR3 nucleotides read TGCGCCAGCAGCGGGGGACAGACGAACATTCAGTACTTC.

The V and J genes are TRBV6-5 and TRBJ1-2; tentatively, D is TRBD1 (6 bases). The CDR3 runs 15 residues. V dropped 8 bases and J dropped 3 bases, with 19 bases sitting between them. Germline V gene lookup returns CDR1 MNHEY and CDR2 SVGAGI. The CDR3 sequence: CASRVREQGDYGYTF. DNA for the CDR3: TGTGCCAGCCGGGTTCGGGAACAGGGAGACTATGGCTACACCTTC.

The chain carries TRBV7-9 and TRBJ1-2; 7 bases fit TRBD1. Per germline, CDR1 SEHNR and CDR2 FQNEAQ (reference sequence). CDR3 length equals 15 residues. V lost 4 bases and J lost 8; bases outside the gene matches: 13. CDR3: CASSSNRQGSEGYTF. For the CDR3, the DNA is TGTGCCAGCAGCTCCAACCGACAGGGCTCGGAGGGCTACACCTTC.

This chain joins TRBV29-1 and TRBJ1-2; 7 bases are shared with TRBD1. Unmatched junction bases numbered 11, after V lost 7 bases and J lost 6 bases. This CDR3 comprises 13 residues. Germline V CDR1 and CDR2: SQVTM, ANQGSEA. The CDR3, as DNA: TGCAGCGGGCAAGACAGGGCGTTCGATGGCTACACCTTC. Protein product: CSGQDRAFDGYTF.

The chain is built from TRBV19 and TRBJ2-3; the D gene is possibly TRBD1 (5 bases). V shed 6 bases and J shed 0 bases, with 13 bases lying between them. Germline CDR1 LNHDA, CDR2 SQIVND (reference sequence). This CDR3 has 15 residues. CDR3 sequence (DNA): TGTGCCAGTAGCCGCGACAGTTCTAGCACAGATACGCAGTATTTT. Its translation: CASSRDSSSTDTQYF.

This chain links TRBV2 with TRBJ2-1; 8 bases agree with TRBD2. The germline V gene encodes CDR1 SNHLY and CDR2 FYNNEI. With 5 bases clipped from V and 4 bases from J, the junction kept 7 bases outside the gene matches. CDR3 length: 15 residues. The CDR3 here is CASSSGGRTYNEQFF. In nucleotides, the CDR3 is TGTGCCAGCAGTAGCGGGGGTCGAACTTACAATGAGCAGTTCTTC.

The rearrangement joins TRBV2 to TRBJ1-1, with a weak D call TRBD1 (5 bases). The CDR3 is 14 residues long. Trimming cost V 6 bases and J 0 bases, with 11 bases left between them. Germline-derived CDR1 and CDR2 are SNHLY and FYNNEI. This chain's CDR3 is CASRPTVMNTEAFF. CDR3 nucleotides: TGTGCCAGCAGGCCGACAGTCATGAACACTGAAGCTTTCTTT. Full variable domain (missing parts from reference TRBV2 and TRBJ1-1): EPEVTQTPSHQVTQMGQEVILRCVPISNHLYFYWYRQILGQKVEFLVSFYNNEISEKSEIFDDQFSVERPDGSNFTLKIRSTKLEDSAMYFCASRPTVMNTEAFFGQGTRLTVV.

The chain uses TRBV5-4 and TRBJ2-1; the D gene is possibly TRBD2 (7 bases). The germline V and J ends were trimmed by 4 bases and 7 bases, with 18 bases remaining between them. The CDR3 is 15 residues long. Germline loops: CDR1 SGHNT, CDR2 YYREEE (reference sequence). For the CDR3, the DNA is TGTGCCAGCAGCGCACCGGGGGGCTCGGTTAATGAGCAGTTCTTC. Translation: CASSAPGGSVNEQFF.

This rearrangement joins TRBV11-2 to TRBJ2-5, with D possibly TRBD1 on 5 matching bases. The J call is doubtful: the DNA matches TRBJ2-7 better. The CDR3 runs 13 residues. CDR1 SGHAT and CDR2 FQNNGV come from the germline V gene. For the CDR3, the DNA is TGTGCCAGCAGCTTCCAGGGTGTGGCCGAGCAGTACTTC. It specifies CASSFQGVAEQYF.

The V and J genes are TRBV6-1 and TRBJ1-2; TRBD1 matches 7 bases. The CDR3 length is 14 residues. Trimming at V came to 8 bases and at J to 6 bases, leaving 12 bases not matched to a gene. Germline CDR1 reads MNHNS; CDR2 reads SASEGT. The CDR3: CASCLTGARDGYTF. The DNA of the CDR3 is TGTGCCAGCTGCTTAACAGGGGCGAGAGATGGCTACACCTTC.